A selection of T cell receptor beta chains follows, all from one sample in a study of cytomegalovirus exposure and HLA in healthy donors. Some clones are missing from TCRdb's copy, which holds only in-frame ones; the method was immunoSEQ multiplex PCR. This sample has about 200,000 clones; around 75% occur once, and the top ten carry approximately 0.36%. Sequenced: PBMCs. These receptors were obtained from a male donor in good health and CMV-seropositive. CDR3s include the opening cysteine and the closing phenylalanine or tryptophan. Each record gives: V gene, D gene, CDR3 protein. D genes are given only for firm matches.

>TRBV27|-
CASRRAGTDTQYF
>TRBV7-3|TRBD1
CASSLAGTGYEQYF
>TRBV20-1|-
CSATDSYGYTF
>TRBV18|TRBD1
CASSPATGAVAYGYTF
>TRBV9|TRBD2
CASTPRDYPPDTQYF
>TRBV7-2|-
CASEGFFGTNGYTF
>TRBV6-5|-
CASSRAGPSGNTIYF
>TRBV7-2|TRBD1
CASSNRGPPETQYF
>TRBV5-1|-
CASRGQYDGYTF
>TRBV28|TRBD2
CASNGLAGTKNIQYF
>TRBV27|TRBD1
CASSSGGTLDGYTF
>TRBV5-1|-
CASSTQGQLGREPQHF
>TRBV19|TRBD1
CASGRTGLGTDTQYF
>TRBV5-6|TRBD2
CASSLGASGSFREQYF
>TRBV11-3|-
CASSIGGGGQETQYF
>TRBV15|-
CATSTAKGQETQYF
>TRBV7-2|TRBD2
CASSPRSGGLYNEQFF
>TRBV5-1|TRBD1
CASSLEQGARLYEQYF
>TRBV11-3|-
CASSFTGLSTGELFF
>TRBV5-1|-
CASERGGPYNEQFF
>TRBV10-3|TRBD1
CAIRTQTGSPLHF
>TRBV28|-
CASSQAGYEQYF
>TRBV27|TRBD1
CASSPDRDIIGVFNQPQHF
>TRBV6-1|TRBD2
CASSEAVGGAHETQYF
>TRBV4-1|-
CASSQASGIQPQHF
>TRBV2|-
CASSEYFLSYEQYF
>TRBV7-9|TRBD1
CSSSLAGRTGGLHTEAFF
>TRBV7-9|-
CASRTFSSGRGRSYNEQFF
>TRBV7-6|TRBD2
CASSRGGTYNEQFF
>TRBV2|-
CASTQQGTGGYTF
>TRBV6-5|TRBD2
CASSYFGTKNPYEQYF
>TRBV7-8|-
CASSLGQPNQPQHF
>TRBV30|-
CAWSVKIDRELFF
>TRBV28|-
CASLVPPGVSSTDTQYF
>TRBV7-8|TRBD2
CASSATGLASIFREQYF
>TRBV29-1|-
CSVLAPLAGEQFF
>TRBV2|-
CASRGGTRGQPQHF
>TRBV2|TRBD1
CASKGQGASEAFF